These 19 T cell receptor beta chains were all obtained from the same sample, sequenced in a study of chemoradiotherapy in HPV16-positive cancers. The data were produced by immunoSEQ multiplex PCR, yet TCRdb's version contains in-frame clones alone and is incomplete. The table has some 420 clones, 88% seen once. This material consisted of tumor tissue, taken from a patient who underwent chemoradiotherapy. The receptors come from a human donor with HPV-associated anogenital cancer.

The chain has TRBV29-1 and TRBJ2-5; maybe TRBD2 (7 bases). Germline assignment: CDR1 SQVTM and CDR2 ANQGSEA. With 6 bases removed from V and 2 bases from J, the gap between germline ends came to 19 bases. This CDR3 spans 15 amino acids. The CDR3 region is CSVRRGGGPQETQYF. The CDR3 DNA is TGCAGCGTCCGGCGGGGAGGGGGGCCTCAAGAGACCCAGTACTTC. Drawing the rest from reference TRBV29-1 and TRBJ2-5, the complete variable domain is SAVISQKPSRDICQRGTSLTIQCQVDSQVTMMFWYRQQPGQSLTLIATANQGSEATYESGFVIDKFPISRPNLTFSTLTVSNMSPEDSSIYLCSVRRGGGPQETQYFGPGTRLLVL.

This rearrangement joins TRBV5-3 to TRBJ2-6, with 13 nucleotides matching TRBD2. TRBV5-3 is sorted into the ORF group, with uncertain function. V shed 8 bases and J 1 base; nucleotides not matched to a gene: 6. The CDR3 is 17 residues long. The CDR3 sequence is CARRLAGGWSGANVLTF. CDR3 bases: TGTGCCAGGAGACTAGCGGGAGGATGGTCTGGGGCCAACGTCCTGACTTTC.

The chain employs TRBV2 and TRBJ1-6; 8 bases map to TRBD1. V gave up 6 bases and J gave up 10 bases; unmatched junction bases: 8. Looked up from germline, CDR1 is SNHLY and CDR2 is FYNNEI. The CDR3 covers 14 residues. CDR3 sequence: CASSVGQGLSPLHF. CDR3 DNA sequence: TGTGCCAGCAGCGTTGGACAGGGATTATCACCCCTCCACTTT.

The CDR3 DNA follows: TGTGCCAGCAGCCCGGACGCCGGGCTCGGGCGCGGGGAGACCCAGTACTTC. It is translated as CASSPDAGLGRGETQYF. V usage is TRBV27 and J usage is TRBJ2-5; a possible D gene is TRBD2 (5 bases). The CDR3 runs to 17 residues. V lost 6 bases to trimming and J lost 5 bases, with 25 bases between them. The germline gives CDR1 MNHEY, CDR2 SMNVEV (reference sequence).

This clone was seen a few times. The V call is TRBV2, the J call TRBJ2-5; TRBD2 agrees at 8 bases. The junction had 11 bases not matched to a gene; V was cut back by 3 bases and J by 5 bases. CDR3 length equals 16 residues. The V gene's germline CDR1 is SNHLY and CDR2 FYNNEI. CDR3 DNA: TGTGCCAGCAGTGAGGCTTTGGCAGGCGGGAGGGAGACCCAGTACTTC. It yields the protein CASSEALAGGRETQYF.

The V call is TRBV13, the J call TRBJ1-5, with 10 bases lining up with TRBD1. The trim removed 6 bases at V and 0 bases at J, leaving 11 bases unmatched. The CDR3 has 18 residues. The germline CDR1 and CDR2 sequences are PRHDT and FYEKMQ (reference sequence). The CDR3 nucleotides read TGTGCCAGCAGATCTCCGGGACAGGGGACGGATAGCAATCAGCCCCAGCATTTT. Protein: CASRSPGQGTDSNQPQHF.

This rearrangement joins TRBV7-9 to TRBJ2-7; 7 nucleotides agree with TRBD2. Germline V gene data show CDR1 as SEHNR and CDR2 as FQNEAQ (reference sequence). The V gene end was trimmed by 1 base and the J gene end by 6 bases; junction bases not matched to a gene: 3. This CDR3 is 13 amino acids long. CDR3 amino acids: CASSLGGGSEQYF. CDR3 nucleotides: TGTGCCAGCAGCTTAGGGGGGGGGTCCGAGCAGTACTTC.

The chain uses TRBV27 and TRBJ1-1, with unresolved D. Per germline, CDR1 MNHEY and CDR2 SMNVEV (reference sequence). There are 13 residues in the CDR3. The V end was cut by 6 bases, the J end by 1 base, with 9 bases between. CDR3 region: CASRPRENTEAFF. For the CDR3, the DNA is TGTGCCAGCAGACCCCGGGAGAACACTGAAGCTTTCTTT.

J is TRBJ1-2 and V is TRBV6-1; D unclear. The CDR3 is 13 amino acids. Trimming shortened V by 1 base and J by 2 bases, and 5 bases separated the two germline ends. Germline V CDR1 and CDR2: MNHNS, SASEGT. CDR3 sequence (DNA): TGTGCCAGCAGTGAAGTAGAGAACTATGGCTACACCTTC. Its protein is CASSEVENYGYTF.

The J gene is TRBJ1-3, the V gene TRBV27; D remains unclear. Germline V gene sequence: CDR1 MNHEY, CDR2 SMNVEV (reference sequence). The V end lost 8 bases, the J end lost 3 bases, and 8 bases lay between the germline ends. This CDR3 has 12 amino acids. CDR3 region: CASSPDGNTIYF. For the CDR3, the DNA is TGTGCCAGCTCCCCTGATGGAAACACCATATATTTT.

The chain uses TRBV7-8 and TRBJ1-5; the D is unclear. The V end was cut by 3 bases, the J end by 0 bases, with 9 bases between. CDR1 SGHVS and CDR2 FQNEAQ come from the germline V gene. The CDR3 runs 15 residues. The CDR3 sequence is CASSFSLLSNQPQHF. The CDR3 DNA follows: TGTGCCAGCAGCTTTAGTCTTCTTAGCAATCAGCCCCAGCATTTT.

The rearrangement uses TRBV7-8 and TRBJ2-7; TRBD2 might be the D (5 bases). Per the germline V gene, CDR1 is SGHVS and CDR2 is FQNEAQ. The CDR3 length is 13 residues. The ends were cut back, 0 bases at V and 5 bases at J, with 8 bases in the middle. The CDR3 here is CASSLASGNEQYF. The CDR3 nucleotides read TGTGCCAGCAGCTTAGCGTCGGGAAACGAGCAGTACTTC.

The chain is built from TRBV4-2 and TRBJ1-3; possible D gene TRBD1, 5 bases. Germline V gene data show CDR1 as LGHNA and CDR2 as YNFKEQ. Trimming cost V 6 bases and J 4 bases, with 16 bases left between them. The CDR3 contains 15 residues. The CDR3 sequence: CASSVSGTEGNTIYF. In DNA, the CDR3 is TGTGCCAGCAGTGTATCCGGGACGGAGGGAAACACCATATATTTT.

The genes are TRBV9 and TRBJ1-5, with 7 positions matching TRBD1. V was pared by 0 bases and J by 8 bases, with 2 bases of the junction left unmatched. This CDR3 has 13 residues. The germline V gene has CDR1 SGDLS and CDR2 YYNGEE. For the CDR3, the DNA is TGTGCCAGCAGCGTAGGCGACAGGGAGCCCCAGCATTTT. Translated, it gives CASSVGDREPQHF.

V and J are TRBV19 and TRBJ2-5; D unclear. The germline V gene encodes CDR1 LNHDA and CDR2 SQIVND (reference sequence). Trimming removed 6 bases from V and 7 bases from J, with 9 bases in between. The CDR3 totals 11 residues. DNA of the CDR3: TGTGCCAGTAGGGCGGATAGGACCCAGTACTTC. Translation: CASRADRTQYF.

This rearrangement joins TRBV7-9 to TRBJ2-3; 14 positions agree with TRBD2. Germline lookup yields CDR1 SEHNR and CDR2 FQNEAQ (reference sequence). J was trimmed by 0 bases and V by 5 bases; bases with no gene match: 1. This CDR3 contains 16 residues. As DNA, the CDR3 is TGTGCCAGCAGCCGGACTAGCGGGAGGAGCACAGATACGCAGTATTTT. It is translated as CASSRTSGRSTDTQYF.

The CDR3 sequence: CASSPEGSYGYTF. The CDR3 DNA reads TGTGCCAGCTCACCGGAGGGTTCCTATGGCTACACCTTC. This rearrangement joins TRBV18 to TRBJ1-2; no firm D call. The CDR3 extends over 13 amino acids. The V end was cut by 3 bases, the J end by 4 bases, with 9 bases between. CDR1 is KGHSH and CDR2 is LQKENI in the germline V gene.

The chain has TRBV7-9 and TRBJ2-1; no clear D gene. CDR1 and CDR2 from the germline V gene are SEHNR and FQNEAQ (reference sequence). The CDR3 is 15 amino acids. V was cut by 4 bases and J by 0 bases, with 10 bases left in between. CDR3 region: CASSSSDSSYNEQFF. CDR3 nucleotides: TGTGCCAGCAGCTCAAGCGATAGCTCCTACAATGAGCAGTTCTTC.

The chain is built from TRBV25-1 and TRBJ2-3; 10 nucleotides match TRBD2. Germline CDR1 is MGHDK and CDR2 is SYGVNS. Unmatched junction bases numbered 2, after V lost 3 bases and J lost 2 bases. CDR3 size: 15 residues. Written as DNA, the CDR3 is TGTGCCAGCAGTGATAGCGGGGGGATCACAGATACGCAGTATTTT. It specifies CASSDSGGITDTQYF.